The next 24 T cell receptor beta chains were all read from a single sample in a study of T cell responses to AZD1222 COVID-19 vaccine (dated by TCRdb to about 2021). The protocol used for the library was the immunoSEQ multiplex PCR assay. TCRdb took over this immuneACCESS table, retaining in-frame rearrangements with V and J assigned. Such tables are incomplete; in checked studies, under half of the missing clones stem from an unresolved V gene, and the remainder is unexplained. The sample table shows under 150,000 clones, and just over 90% are seen once. Of the sample, around 5.1% is held by the ten largest clones. The time point label, read with the paper, signifies: baseline before first vaccination. The specimen was peripheral blood, collected on day 0 of AZD1222 vaccination. These receptor sequences come from an adult in good health.

V and J are TRBV5-4 and TRBJ2-1, with 12 bases lining up with TRBD1. J gave up 8 bases and V 4 bases, and 7 bases lay outside the gene matches. From germline, CDR1 is SGHNT and CDR2 YYREEE (reference sequence). The CDR3 totals 15 residues. CDR3: CASSQPGQGAYEQFF. The CDR3 region has the DNA TGTGCCAGCAGCCAACCGGGACAGGGGGCCTATGAGCAGTTCTTC.

The J gene is TRBJ2-7, the V gene TRBV15; D is perhaps TRBD1 (6 bases). V dropped 1 base and J dropped 2 bases, with 12 bases sitting between them. The V gene's germline CDR1 is LNHNV and CDR2 YYDKDF (reference sequence). The CDR3 consists of 15 residues. Here the CDR3 reads CATSRARGGTYEQYF. The CDR3 DNA reads TGTGCCACCAGCAGAGCTCGAGGGGGAACCTACGAGCAGTACTTC.

The gene calls are TRBV27 and TRBJ2-7, with TRBD2 as a possible D gene (5 bases). This CDR3 is 12 amino acids long. Germline CDR1 is MNHEY and CDR2 is SMNVEV (reference sequence). Trimming removed 7 bases from V and 6 bases from J, with 13 bases in between. The CDR3 is CASNLARGEQYF. The CDR3 DNA follows: TGTGCCAGCAATCTAGCCCGGGGCGAGCAGTACTTC.

The chain joins TRBV7-9 to TRBJ2-3; TRBD2 matches at 13 bases. Germline V lookup: CDR1 SEHNR, CDR2 FQNEAQ (reference sequence). After removal of 1 base from V and 5 bases from J, the junction contained 12 bases not matched to a gene. The CDR3 sequence is 19 residues long. This CDR3 reads CASSLVFSGLAGEGDTQYF. The DNA for the CDR3 is TGTGCCAGCAGCTTAGTTTTTAGCGGACTAGCGGGAGAGGGAGATACGCAGTATTTT.

The chain uses TRBV30 and TRBJ1-4; D unclear. The germline V and J ends were trimmed by 0 bases and 4 bases, with 18 bases remaining between them. CDR1 GTSNPN and CDR2 SVGIG come from the germline V gene (reference sequence). The CDR3 has 17 residues. The CDR3 bases are TGTGCCTGGAGTGTAATCAGGACTAGGAGTATTAATGAAAAACTGTTTTTT. Encoded protein: CAWSVIRTRSINEKLFF.

In nucleotides, the CDR3 is TGTGCCAGCAGCCTGGCCGAAGGACAGAGAGAAGCTTTCTTT. As protein: CASSLAEGQREAFF. This chain joins TRBV4-2 and TRBJ1-1; D is perhaps TRBD1 (6 bases). The CDR3 sequence is 14 residues long. CDR1 is LGHNA and CDR2 is YNFKEQ in the germline V gene. V lost 4 bases to trimming and J lost 8 bases, with 17 bases between them.

The chain employs TRBV28 and TRBJ1-3; possible D gene TRBD1, 6 bases. CDR3 size: 16 residues. V lost 4 bases, J lost 2 bases, and 15 bases lay in between. Germline assignment: CDR1 MDHEN and CDR2 SYDVKM. The CDR3 region is CASSSASGGPGNTIYF. Written as DNA, the CDR3 is TGTGCCAGCAGTTCAGCCTCCGGGGGGCCTGGAAACACCATATATTTT.

The chain combines TRBV7-2 with TRBJ1-2; maybe TRBD1 (5 bases). The germline gives CDR1 SGHTA, CDR2 FQGNSA. CDR3 length equals 16 residues. The germline V and J ends were trimmed by 5 bases and 6 bases, with 22 bases remaining between them. CDR3 nucleotides: TGTGCCAGCAGCCCCCGCGGGGGGGTGGGAGTTGATGGCTACACCTTC. It encodes CASSPRGGVGVDGYTF.

V gene TRBV19 combines with J gene TRBJ2-2, with 7 bases that match TRBD1. V gave up 5 bases and J gave up 1 base; unmatched junction bases: 7. Germline loops: CDR1 LNHDA, CDR2 SQIVND (reference sequence). This CDR3 has 16 residues. In DNA form, the CDR3 reads TGTGCCAGTAGTCGAGACGGACAGGAGAACACCGGGGAGCTGTTTTTT. Amino acids: CASSRDGQENTGELFF.

The J gene is TRBJ1-2, the V gene TRBV6-2 or TRBV6-3; D unclear. The germline CDR1 and CDR2 sequences are MNHEY and SVGEGT. Trimming cost V 4 bases and J 3 bases, with 15 bases left between them. The CDR3 covers 15 residues. The CDR3 nucleotides read TGTGCCAGCAGTTCAGGTGTGGCAGGACACTATGGCTACACCTTC. It translates to CASSSGVAGHYGYTF.

This chain connects TRBV7-2 to TRBJ1-1; possibly TRBD1 for D (5 bases). CDR3 length: 17 amino acids. V lost 1 base and J 0 bases, leaving 15 bases between the germline ends. Germline CDR1 SGHTA, CDR2 FQGNSA. The CDR3 bases are TGTGCCAGCAGCTTAGTGGGATTAGGACACTTGAACACTGAAGCTTTCTTT. This sequence encodes CASSLVGLGHLNTEAFF.

The gene calls are TRBV7-8 and TRBJ2-7; D is undetermined. This CDR3 region has 13 residues. V gave up 0 bases and J gave up 9 bases, with 12 bases separating them. Germline CDR1 is SGHVS and CDR2 is FQNEAQ. CDR3: CASSLAGQPGQYF. In nucleotides, the CDR3 is TGTGCCAGCAGCTTAGCCGGCCAGCCGGGGCAGTACTTC.

This clone appeared once. This chain connects TRBV4-3 to TRBJ2-1, with 9 bases identical to TRBD2. The germline CDR1 and CDR2 sequences are LGHNA and YSLEER. CDR3 length: 16 residues. Losses at the gene ends were 0 bases for V and 6 bases for J; bases not matched to a gene: 6. CDR3 nucleotides: TGCGCCAGCAGCCAAGATCACAGCGGGAGGATCAATGAGCAGTTCTTC. It specifies CASSQDHSGRINEQFF.

The chain is built from TRBV3-1 (or the pseudogene TRBV3-2) and TRBJ2-7; no clear D. CDR1 is LGHDT, CDR2 YNNKEL, per germline (reference sequence). The CDR3 spans 13 residues. Trimming took 3 bases from V and 5 from J, leaving 11 bases between them. The CDR3 reads CASSQVDNNEQYF. The CDR3 bases are TGTGCCAGCAGCCAGGTTGACAACAACGAGCAGTACTTC.

Worth noting for this clone: Different DNA sequences within this sample yield the same CDR3. This rearrangement joins TRBV6-2 or TRBV6-3 to TRBJ2-3; 7 nucleotides align to TRBD1. V lost 6 bases to trimming and J lost 4 bases; unmatched junction nucleotides: 4. Germline CDR1 is MNHEY and CDR2 is SVGEGT. This CDR3 spans 13 amino acids. Here the CDR3 reads CASSRDRADTQYF. As DNA, the CDR3 is TGTGCCAGCAGCCGCGACAGGGCAGATACGCAGTATTTT.

This chain connects TRBV28 to TRBJ1-6; D is possibly TRBD1 (6 bases). Trimming removed 7 bases from V and 7 bases from J, with 17 bases in between. Germline-derived CDR1 and CDR2 are MDHEN and SYDVKM. This CDR3 comprises 15 residues. The CDR3 here is CASNRLSGANSPLHF. The DNA of the CDR3 is TGTGCCAGCAATCGGTTATCAGGGGCGAATTCACCCCTCCACTTT. Filled out from reference TRBV28 and TRBJ1-6, the complete variable domain reads DVKVTQSSRYLVKRTGEKVFLECVQDMDHENMFWYRQDPGLGLRLIYFSYDVKMKEKGDIPEGYSVSREKKERFSLILESASTNQTSMYLCASNRLSGANSPLHFGNGTRLTVT.

The rearrangement joins TRBV24-1 to TRBJ1-5, with D perhaps TRBD1 (6 bases). V lost 4 bases, J lost 12 bases, and 27 bases lay in between. CDR3 length: 17 residues. CDR1 and CDR2 (germline): KGHDR, SFDVKD. The CDR3 DNA is TGTGCCACCAGTGACCCCTCAAGGGGACACCCTATACCGCTCCAGCATTTT. Its translation: CATSDPSRGHPIPLQHF.

This chain uses TRBV18 with TRBJ2-6; D is unclear. The CDR3 sequence is 19 residues long. Trimming left V 3 bases short and J 0 bases short, with 18 bases between. Germline CDR1 and CDR2: KGHSH and LQKENI. The chain's CDR3 is CASSPVDPPAASGANVLTF. CDR3 coding DNA: TGTGCCAGCTCACCCGTGGACCCTCCAGCTGCCTCTGGGGCCAACGTCCTGACTTTC.

The rearrangement uses TRBV18 and TRBJ2-3; possible D gene TRBD2, 5 bases. CDR1 and CDR2 from the germline V gene are KGHSH and LQKENI. Trimming left V 2 bases short and J 3 bases short, with 12 bases between. The length of the CDR3 is 15 residues. The CDR3 DNA reads TGTGCCAGCTCACCAAGGCGGGCTCAGACAGATACGCAGTATTTT. It encodes CASSPRRAQTDTQYF.

The V and J genes are TRBV2 and TRBJ1-1; possibly TRBD1 for D (6 bases). Trimming pared 6 bases from V and 4 bases from J, leaving 15 bases between. This CDR3 contains 14 residues. CDR1 is SNHLY and CDR2 is FYNNEI in the germline V gene. CDR3: CASSVLGARTEAFF. The CDR3, as DNA: TGTGCCAGCAGCGTCCTGGGGGCGCGCACTGAAGCTTTCTTT.

The J gene is TRBJ1-2, the V gene TRBV11-3, with D maybe TRBD1 (6 bases). This CDR3 spans 15 amino acids. Trimming took 7 bases from V and 4 from J, leaving 19 bases between them. Germline V gene sequence: CDR1 SGHNT, CDR2 YENEEA. The CDR3 spells CASNLQGGSSYGYTF. The CDR3 nucleotides read TGTGCCAGCAACCTACAGGGAGGCTCTTCCTATGGCTACACCTTC.

The V call is TRBV7-6, the J call TRBJ2-7; D gene unclear. The CDR3 covers 13 residues. V was pared by 1 base and J by 2 bases, with 6 bases between. Germline V lookup: CDR1 SGHVS, CDR2 FNYEAQ. Here the CDR3 reads CASSLVAAYEQYF. The CDR3 DNA sequence: TGTGCCAGCAGCTTAGTCGCAGCCTACGAGCAGTACTTC.

This rearrangement joins TRBV5-4 to TRBJ2-5; no definite D call. The germline V gene has CDR1 SGHNT and CDR2 YYREEE (reference sequence). Trimming shortened V by 0 bases and J by 5 bases, and 8 bases separated the two germline ends. This CDR3 comprises 13 residues. The CDR3 loop reads CASSLGGGETQYF. The DNA of the CDR3 is TGTGCCAGCAGCTTGGGGGGTGGGGAGACCCAGTACTTC.

This chain's CDR3 is CASSPGGNTIYF. CDR3 sequence (DNA): TGTGCCAGCAGTCCCGGAGGAAACACCATATATTTT. V usage is TRBV27 and J usage is TRBJ1-3; D is unclear. This CDR3 spans 12 amino acids. V lost 5 bases and J lost 4, with 6 bases in between. Per the germline V gene, CDR1 is MNHEY and CDR2 is SMNVEV (reference sequence).